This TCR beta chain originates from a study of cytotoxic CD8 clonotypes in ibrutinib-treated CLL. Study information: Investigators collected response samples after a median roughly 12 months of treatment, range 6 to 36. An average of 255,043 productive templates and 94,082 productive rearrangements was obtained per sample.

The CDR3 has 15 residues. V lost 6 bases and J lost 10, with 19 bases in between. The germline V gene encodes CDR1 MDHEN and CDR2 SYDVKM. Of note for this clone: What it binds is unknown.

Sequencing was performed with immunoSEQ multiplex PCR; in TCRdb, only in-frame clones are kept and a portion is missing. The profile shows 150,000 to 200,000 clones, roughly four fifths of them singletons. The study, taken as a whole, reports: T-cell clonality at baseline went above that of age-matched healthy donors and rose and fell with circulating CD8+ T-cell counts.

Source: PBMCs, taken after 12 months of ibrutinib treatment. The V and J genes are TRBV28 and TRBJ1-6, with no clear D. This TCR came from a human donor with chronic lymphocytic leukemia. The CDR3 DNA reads TGTGCCAGCAGCCAAGATCAGGCACGTGGGTCACCCCTCCACTTT. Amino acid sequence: CASSQDQARGSPLHF.